These 19 T cell receptor beta chains originate from one sample sequenced in a study of cytomegalovirus exposure and HLA in healthy donors. Assay used: immunoSEQ multiplex PCR; TCRdb lists only in-frame clones, some missing. This sample has 110,000 to 150,000 clones, with 84% found just once. Sequencing was done on a sample of PBMCs. Receptors originate from a woman aged 25 to 45 in good health and CMV-seronegative.

This clone was seen just once. The gene calls are TRBV5-4 and TRBJ2-7, with 11 bases fitting TRBD1. The CDR3 consists of 16 residues. Germline loops: CDR1 SGHNT, CDR2 YYREEE (reference sequence). Trimming removed 5 bases from V and 3 bases from J; junction bases left unmatched: 10. The CDR3 reads CASRKNGGQGVYEQYF. The CDR3 DNA reads TGTGCCAGCAGAAAAAACGGGGGACAGGGGGTCTACGAGCAGTACTTC.

The chain is built from TRBV12-5 and TRBJ1-2, with no clear D. Trimming pared 2 bases from V and 6 bases from J, leaving 10 bases between. The germline V gene has CDR1 LGHNT and CDR2 FRNRAP. The CDR3 has 13 amino acids. In nucleotides, the CDR3 is TGTGCTAGTGGTTTGTTTTTGGAGCATGGCTACACCTTC. Translated, it gives CASGLFLEHGYTF.

The chain couples TRBV11-3 to TRBJ2-1, with TRBD2 as a possible D gene (7 bases). Germline values: CDR1 SGHNT, CDR2 YENEEA. CDR3 length: 15 residues. Trimming took 1 base from V and 6 from J, leaving 13 bases between them. CDR3 sequence: CASSLGTGRVNEQFF. In DNA form, the CDR3 reads TGTGCCAGCAGCTTAGGTACAGGGAGGGTCAATGAGCAGTTCTTC.

The genes are TRBV5-1 and TRBJ2-5; a possible D gene is TRBD2 (7 bases). CDR3 length: 16 residues. Between the trimmed V and J ends, which lost 0 bases and 1 base, there was a span of 13 bases. The V gene's germline CDR1 is SGHRS and CDR2 YFSETQ. CDR3 protein: CASSLGGLAAQETQYF. The CDR3, as DNA: TGCGCCAGCAGCTTGGGGGGGCTAGCGGCCCAAGAGACCCAGTACTTC.

The chain has TRBV7-2 and TRBJ2-1, with D perhaps TRBD2 (6 bases). The V gene lost 3 bases and the J gene lost 3 bases, with 6 bases spanning the gap. The CDR3 covers 13 residues. From germline, CDR1 is SGHTA and CDR2 FQGNSA. The CDR3 nucleotides are TGTGCCAGCAGCTTGGACTACTACAATGAGCAGTTCTTC. Protein sequence: CASSLDYYNEQFF.

The chain links TRBV10-3 to TRBJ1-5; D is ambiguous. Germline V gene data show CDR1 as ENHRY and CDR2 as SYGVKD. CDR3 length: 13 residues. The V end was cut by 8 bases, the J end by 7 bases, with 15 bases between. CDR3 DNA: TGTGCCATCGCCCGGGAAGAAGACCAGCCCCAGCATTTT. Residues: CAIAREEDQPQHF.

The chain employs TRBV7-2 and TRBJ1-1, with 7 bases aligning to TRBD1. Germline trimming cut 5 bases from V and 2 bases from J; bases unmatched to any gene: 5. The CDR3 is made up of 14 amino acids. Per the germline V gene, CDR1 is SGHTA and CDR2 is FQGNSA. The CDR3 DNA sequence: TGTGCCAGCAGCCGGGGACAGTTAAACACTGAAGCTTTCTTT. It codes for CASSRGQLNTEAFF.

This clone was counted once. The chain is built from TRBV10-3 and TRBJ2-7; D might be TRBD2 (5 bases). Germline V gene lookup returns CDR1 ENHRY and CDR2 SYGVKD. With 8 bases removed from V and 2 bases from J, the gap between germline ends came to 10 bases. CDR3 size: 12 residues. CDR3 residues: CAIRDGAYEQYF. In nucleotides, the CDR3 is TGTGCCATCCGAGACGGGGCCTACGAGCAGTACTTC.

This chain uses TRBV5-1 with TRBJ1-2; D perhaps matches TRBD1 (5 bases). V gave up 0 bases and J gave up 3 bases, with 15 bases separating them. The CDR3 covers 16 residues. Germline V CDR1 and CDR2: SGHRS, YFSETQ. The CDR3 spells CASSLANTPGYYGYTF. CDR3 nucleotides: TGCGCCAGCAGCTTGGCTAATACGCCAGGGTACTATGGCTACACCTTC.

J is TRBJ1-5 and V is TRBV28; D uncertain. Germline-derived CDR1 and CDR2 are MDHEN and SYDVKM. The ends were cut back, 6 bases at V and 3 bases at J, with 12 bases in the middle. The length of the CDR3 is 14 residues. CDR3 protein: CASSPGPLNQPQHF. CDR3 bases: TGTGCCAGCAGCCCGGGTCCACTCAATCAGCCCCAGCATTTT.

The chain combines TRBV19 with TRBJ1-5, with TRBD1 as a possible D gene (5 bases). Germline loops: CDR1 LNHDA, CDR2 SQIVND (reference sequence). With 5 bases removed from V and 3 bases from J, the gap between germline ends came to 14 bases. The CDR3 totals 15 residues. The CDR3 region has the DNA TGTGCCAGTAGTCGAACTCAGGGAAACAATCAGCCCCAGCATTTT. Translation gives CASSRTQGNNQPQHF.

This chain links TRBV5-1 with TRBJ1-1; TRBD1 is a possible D gene (6 bases). V was shortened by 0 bases and J by 1 base, with 13 bases between the two germline ends. Germline CDR1 SGHRS, CDR2 YFSETQ. The CDR3 has 16 amino acids. CDR3 amino acids: CASSLGGTGRNTEAFF. CDR3 nucleotides: TGCGCCAGCAGCTTGGGAGGAACAGGGCGGAACACTGAAGCTTTCTTT.

The genes are TRBV5-1 and TRBJ1-4, with D uncertain. The CDR3 consists of 15 residues. The V end lost 0 bases, the J end lost 7 bases, and 13 bases lay between the germline ends. Germline V gives CDR1 SGHRS, CDR2 YFSETQ. CDR3 nucleotides: TGCGCCAGCAGCTTGGCCGGGAGACTAGGTGAAAAACTGTTTTTT. Its protein is CASSLAGRLGEKLFF.

The chain has TRBV4-3 and TRBJ2-1, with D possibly being TRBD2 (5 bases). The CDR3 totals 14 residues. Germline loops: CDR1 LGHNA, CDR2 YSLEER. Trimming removed 1 base from V and 8 bases from J, with 12 bases in between. The CDR3 loop reads CASSQVDTEDEQFF. The CDR3 DNA sequence: TGCGCCAGCAGCCAAGTCGACACGGAGGATGAGCAGTTCTTC.

This sequence joins TRBV4-3 and TRBJ2-7; 7 bases align to TRBD1. CDR1 LGHNA and CDR2 YSLEER come from the germline V gene. CDR3 size: 15 residues. With V trimmed by 4 bases and J by 4 bases, 10 bases remained unmatched. This CDR3 is CASSPGTEGEYEQYF. The CDR3 DNA reads TGCGCCAGCAGCCCGGGGACAGAAGGTGAATACGAGCAGTACTTC.

The chain joins TRBV11-1 to TRBJ2-3; 8 positions match TRBD1. V shed 5 bases and J 5 bases; nucleotides not matched to a gene: 3. The CDR3 extends over 13 amino acids. CDR1 and CDR2 from the germline V gene are SGHAT and FQDESV (reference sequence). As DNA, the CDR3 is TGTGCCAGCAGCCCGGACAGGGAAGATACGCAGTATTTT. This encodes CASSPDREDTQYF.

J is TRBJ1-1 and V is TRBV27; perhaps TRBD1 as D (5 bases). The germline V gene has CDR1 MNHEY and CDR2 SMNVEV (reference sequence). Trimming shortened V by 3 bases and J by 7 bases, and 12 bases separated the two germline ends. The length of the CDR3 is 13 residues. The CDR3 spells CASSFRAGNEAFF. The CDR3 nucleotides read TGTGCCAGCAGTTTCAGGGCAGGCAATGAAGCTTTCTTT.

The chain carries TRBV5-1 and TRBJ2-5, with D unresolved. The CDR3 runs 14 residues. Germline V gene sequence: CDR1 SGHRS, CDR2 YFSETQ. Trimming removed 0 bases from V and 4 bases from J, with 10 bases in between. The CDR3 loop reads CASSLASRAETQYF. CDR3 nucleotides: TGCGCCAGCAGCTTGGCTTCCCGCGCAGAGACCCAGTACTTC.

This clone was recorded only once. The chain couples TRBV9 to TRBJ2-2; TRBD2 matches 9 bases. V lost 3 bases, J lost 5 bases, and 5 bases stayed unmatched. Germline-derived CDR1 and CDR2 are SGDLS and YYNGEE. This CDR3 has 15 residues. The CDR3 DNA is TGTGCCAGCAGCGGAGCGGGGGGACCTACCGGGGAGCTGTTTTTT. Translation: CASSGAGGPTGELFF.